The 10 T cell receptor beta chains below all came from one sample that was sequenced in a study of cytomegalovirus exposure and HLA in healthy donors. Primers for the PCR totalled 60 Vbeta and 13 Jbeta. Some clones are missing from TCRdb's copy, which holds only in-frame ones; the method was immunoSEQ multiplex PCR. Of some 140,000 clones in the sample, 60% to 80% were seen once. The sequenced sample was PBMCs. The receptors were sampled from a man aged 25-45 years in good health and CMV-seronegative.

The V call is TRBV2, the J call TRBJ2-1; TRBD2 might be the D (5 bases). With 7 bases removed from V and 0 bases from J, the gap between germline ends came to 10 bases. The CDR3 covers 14 residues. Germline CDR1 SNHLY, CDR2 FYNNEI. The CDR3 here is CASIRRSSYNEQFF. In DNA form, the CDR3 reads TGTGCCAGCATTAGGAGGAGCTCCTACAATGAGCAGTTCTTC.

The table lists this clone with a count of one. The gene calls are TRBV7-9 and TRBJ1-4; 8 nucleotides line up with TRBD1. The CDR3 runs 19 residues. From germline, CDR1 is SEHNR and CDR2 FQNEAQ (reference sequence). V lost 2 bases to trimming and J lost 3 bases; unmatched junction nucleotides: 14. The CDR3 loop reads CASSLSRTGPTGSNEKLFF. CDR3 bases: TGTGCCAGCAGCTTATCTAGGACAGGGCCCACAGGCTCTAATGAAAAACTGTTTTTT.

This clone was observed a single time. The chain is built from TRBV30 and TRBJ1-2; maybe TRBD1 (5 bases). Between the trimmed V and J ends, which lost 8 bases and 10 bases, there was a span of 23 bases. The CDR3 loop spans 13 amino acids. Germline CDR1 reads GTSNPN; CDR2 reads SVGIG (reference sequence). CDR3 loop: CAGVAGNLLDYTF. The CDR3 DNA follows: TGTGCCGGAGTTGCAGGGAACCTTTTGGACTACACCTTC.

J is TRBJ1-1 and V is TRBV4-1; D might be TRBD1 (5 bases). Trimming stripped 3 bases from V and 4 bases from J, with 12 bases between. Per the germline V gene, CDR1 is MGHRA and CDR2 is YSYEKL. The CDR3 contains 14 residues. The CDR3 spells CASSQPGGVTEAFF. DNA of the CDR3: TGCGCCAGCAGCCAGCCCGGAGGGGTCACTGAAGCTTTCTTT.

The CDR3 nucleotides read TGTGCCAGCAGCACCGGGACTAGCGGGAGTATCGGCACAGATACGCAGTATTTT. Translated: CASSTGTSGSIGTDTQYF. The chain has TRBV7-7 and TRBJ2-3; the match to TRBD2 covers 14 bases. CDR3 size: 18 residues. Germline CDR1 is SSHAT and CDR2 is FNYEAQ (reference sequence). Unmatched junction bases numbered 8, after V lost 5 bases and J lost 1 base.

The chain joins TRBV28 to TRBJ2-3; TRBD2 matches 7 bases. V gave up 1 base and J gave up 0 bases; unmatched junction bases: 13. The CDR3 totals 19 residues. CDR1 is MDHEN, CDR2 SYDVKM, per germline. The CDR3 here is CASSLFLRTRGTSTDTQYF. In DNA, the CDR3 is TGTGCCAGCAGTTTATTCCTAAGAACGCGGGGGACTAGCACAGATACGCAGTATTTT.

The rearrangement joins TRBV19 to TRBJ1-3; the match to TRBD1 covers 9 bases. V trimming: 6 bases; J trimming: 0 bases; junction bases outside the gene matches: 3. This CDR3 comprises 15 residues. The V gene's germline CDR1 is LNHDA and CDR2 SQIVND (reference sequence). CDR3 coding DNA: TGTGCCAGTAGCCCGACAGGGGGCTCTGGAAACACCATATATTTT. This encodes CASSPTGGSGNTIYF.

In the case of this clone: One end of the junction fails to match germline, which may point to a read error. The chain recombines TRBV7-7 with TRBJ2-1, with 10 bases that match TRBD2. Germline CDR1 and CDR2: SSHAT and FNYEAQ (reference sequence). This CDR3 region has 15 residues. The CDR3 spells CASSRGLASHNEQFF. The CDR3 DNA follows: TGTGCTAGCAGCCGGGGACTAGCGTCCCACAATGAGCAGTTCTTC.

The chain recombines TRBV10-3 with TRBJ2-7; a possible D gene is TRBD2 (5 bases). Trimming cost V 6 bases and J 0 bases, with 15 bases left between them. Germline V lookup: CDR1 ENHRY, CDR2 SYGVKD. The CDR3 is made up of 15 amino acids. This CDR3 is CAIRGSARDSYEQYF. For the CDR3, the DNA is TGTGCCATCAGAGGATCAGCGAGGGACTCCTACGAGCAGTACTTC.

The V gene is TRBV5-1, the J gene TRBJ2-1; 8 nucleotides agree with TRBD2. Per germline, CDR1 SGHRS and CDR2 YFSETQ. Trimming took 4 bases from V and 4 from J; bases not matched to a gene: 7. This CDR3 region has 15 residues. The CDR3 protein is CASSGSGGSYNEQFF. The CDR3 DNA is TGCGCCAGCAGCGGATCGGGAGGGTCGTACAATGAGCAGTTCTTC.